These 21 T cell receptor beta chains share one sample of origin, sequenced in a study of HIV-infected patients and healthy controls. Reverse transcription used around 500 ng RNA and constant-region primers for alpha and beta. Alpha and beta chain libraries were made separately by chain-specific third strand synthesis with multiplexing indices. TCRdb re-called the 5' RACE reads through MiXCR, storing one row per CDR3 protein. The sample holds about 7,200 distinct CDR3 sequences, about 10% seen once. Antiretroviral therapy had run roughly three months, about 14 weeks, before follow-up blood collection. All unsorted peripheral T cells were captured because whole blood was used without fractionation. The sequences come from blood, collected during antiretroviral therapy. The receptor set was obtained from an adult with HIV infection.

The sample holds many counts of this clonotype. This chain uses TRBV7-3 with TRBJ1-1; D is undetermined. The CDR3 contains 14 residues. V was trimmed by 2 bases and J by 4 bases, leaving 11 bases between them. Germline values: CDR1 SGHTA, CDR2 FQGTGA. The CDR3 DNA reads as TGTGCCAGCAGCTTATTGGGGTGGCCCACTGAAGCTTTCTTT. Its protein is CASSLLGWPTEAFF.

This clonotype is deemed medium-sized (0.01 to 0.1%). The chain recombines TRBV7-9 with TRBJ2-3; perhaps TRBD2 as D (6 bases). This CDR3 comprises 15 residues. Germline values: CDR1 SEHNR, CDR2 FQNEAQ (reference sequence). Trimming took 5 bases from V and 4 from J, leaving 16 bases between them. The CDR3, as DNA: TGTGCCAGCAGCGACAGCACGGGGGTCGCAGATACGCAGTATTTT. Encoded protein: CASSDSTGVADTQYF.

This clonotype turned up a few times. CDR3 nucleotide sequence: TGTGCCAGCAGTTTGATGACTAGCGCCGGGGAGCTGTTTTTT. Residues: CASSLMTSAGELFF. V usage is TRBV12-3 or TRBV12-4 and J usage is TRBJ2-2; 8 bases align to TRBD2. Trimming removed 3 bases from V and 6 bases from J; junction bases left unmatched: 3. CDR3 length: 14 residues.

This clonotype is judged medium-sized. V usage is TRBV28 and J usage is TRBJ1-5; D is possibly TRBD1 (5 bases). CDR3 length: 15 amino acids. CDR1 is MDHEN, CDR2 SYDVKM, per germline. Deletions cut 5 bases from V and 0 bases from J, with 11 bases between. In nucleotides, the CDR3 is TGTGCCAGCAGTGGGACCGGGAATAGCAATCAGCCCCAGCATTTT. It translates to CASSGTGNSNQPQHF.

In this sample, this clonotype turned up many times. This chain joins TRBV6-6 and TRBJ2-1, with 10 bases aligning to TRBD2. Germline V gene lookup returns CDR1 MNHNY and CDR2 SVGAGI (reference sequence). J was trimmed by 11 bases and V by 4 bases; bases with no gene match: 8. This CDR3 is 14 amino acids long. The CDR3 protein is CASSSQRGGKKQFF. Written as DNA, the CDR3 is TGTGCCAGCAGTTCCCAGCGGGGGGGCAAAAAGCAGTTCTTC.

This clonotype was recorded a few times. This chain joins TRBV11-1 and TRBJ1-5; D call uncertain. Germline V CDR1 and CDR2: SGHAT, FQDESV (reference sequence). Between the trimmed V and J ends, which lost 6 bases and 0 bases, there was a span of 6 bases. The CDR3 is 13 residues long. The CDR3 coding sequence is TGTGCCAGCAGTCAGACTAGCAATCAGCCCCAGCATTTT. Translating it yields CASSQTSNQPQHF.

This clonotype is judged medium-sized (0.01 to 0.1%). Here the CDR3 DNA reads TGTGCCAGCAGCCAAGAAAAGACGACGAGGAAGGTCCCCGGGGAGCTGTTTTTT. Amino acid sequence: CASSQEKTTRKVPGELFF. J is TRBJ2-2 and V is TRBV3-1, with D hard to call. V lost 0 bases to trimming and J lost 6 bases, with 20 bases between them. Germline V gene lookup returns CDR1 LGHDT and CDR2 YNNKEL (reference sequence). The CDR3 is 18 residues long.

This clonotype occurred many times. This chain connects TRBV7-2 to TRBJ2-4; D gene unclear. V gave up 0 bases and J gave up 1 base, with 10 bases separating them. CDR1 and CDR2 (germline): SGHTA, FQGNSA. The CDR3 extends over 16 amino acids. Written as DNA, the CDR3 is TGTGCCAGCAGCTTAGCTGATCTTACCGCCAAAAACATTCAGTACTTC. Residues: CASSLADLTAKNIQYF. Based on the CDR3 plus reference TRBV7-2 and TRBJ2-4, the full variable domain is GAGVSQSPSNKVTEKGKDVELRCDPISGHTALYWYRQSLGQGLEFLIYFQGNSAPDKSGLPSDRFSAERTGGSVSTLTIQRTQQEDSAVYLCASSLADLTAKNIQYFGAGTRLSVL.

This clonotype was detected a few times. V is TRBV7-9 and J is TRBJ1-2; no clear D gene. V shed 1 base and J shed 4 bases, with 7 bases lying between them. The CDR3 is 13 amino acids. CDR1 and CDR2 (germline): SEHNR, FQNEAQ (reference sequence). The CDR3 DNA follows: TGTGCCAGCAGCTTAGTTCTTTTCTATGGCTACACCTTC. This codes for CASSLVLFYGYTF.

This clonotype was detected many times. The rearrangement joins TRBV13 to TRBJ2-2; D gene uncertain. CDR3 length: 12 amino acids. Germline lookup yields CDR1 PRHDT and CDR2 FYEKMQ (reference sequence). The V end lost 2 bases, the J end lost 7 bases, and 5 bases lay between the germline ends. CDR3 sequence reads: CASSLSDGELFF. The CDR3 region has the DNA TGTGCCAGCAGCTTATCGGACGGGGAGCTGTTTTTT.

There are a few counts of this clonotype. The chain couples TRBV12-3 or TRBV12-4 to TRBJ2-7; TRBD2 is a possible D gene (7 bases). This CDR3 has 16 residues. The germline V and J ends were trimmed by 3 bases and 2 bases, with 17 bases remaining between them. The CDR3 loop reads CASSLYIGGPPYEQYF. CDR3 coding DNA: TGTGCCAGCAGTTTGTATATCGGGGGGCCTCCCTACGAGCAGTACTTC.

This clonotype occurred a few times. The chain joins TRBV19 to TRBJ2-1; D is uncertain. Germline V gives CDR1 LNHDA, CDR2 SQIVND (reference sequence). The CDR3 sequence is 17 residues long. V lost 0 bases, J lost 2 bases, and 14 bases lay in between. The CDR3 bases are TGTGCCAGTAGTATAGATGGTCTTAGTTTCCCCTACAATGAGCAGTTCTTC. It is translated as CASSIDGLSFPYNEQFF.

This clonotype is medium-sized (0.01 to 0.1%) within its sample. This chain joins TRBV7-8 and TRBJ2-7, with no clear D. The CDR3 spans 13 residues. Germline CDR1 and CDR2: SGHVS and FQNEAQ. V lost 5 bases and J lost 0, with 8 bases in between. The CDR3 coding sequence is TGTGCCAGCAGCCCCACGAGCTCCTACGAGCAGTACTTC. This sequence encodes CASSPTSSYEQYF.

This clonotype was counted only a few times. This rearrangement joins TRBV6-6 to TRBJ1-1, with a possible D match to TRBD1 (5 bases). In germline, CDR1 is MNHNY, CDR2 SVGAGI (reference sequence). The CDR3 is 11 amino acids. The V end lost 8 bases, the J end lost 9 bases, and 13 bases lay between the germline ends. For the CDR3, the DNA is TGTGCCAGCGGGGGGGAGCTTAAAGCTTTCTTT. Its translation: CASGGELKAFF.

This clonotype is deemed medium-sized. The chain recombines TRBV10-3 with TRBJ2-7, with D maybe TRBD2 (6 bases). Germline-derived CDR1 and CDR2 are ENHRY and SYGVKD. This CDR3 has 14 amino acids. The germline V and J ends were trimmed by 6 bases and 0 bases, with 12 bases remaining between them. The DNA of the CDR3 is TGTGCCATCAGAGAGCGGGCTAGCTCCTACGAGCAGTACTTC. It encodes CAIRERASSYEQYF.

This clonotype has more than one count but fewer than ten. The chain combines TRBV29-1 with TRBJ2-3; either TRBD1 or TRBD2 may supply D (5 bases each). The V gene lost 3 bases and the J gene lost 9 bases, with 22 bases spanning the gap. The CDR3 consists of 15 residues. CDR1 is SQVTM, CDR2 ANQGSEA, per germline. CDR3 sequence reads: CSVEEETGSIGTQYF. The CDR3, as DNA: TGCAGCGTTGAGGAGGAAACAGGAAGCATTGGGACGCAGTATTTT.

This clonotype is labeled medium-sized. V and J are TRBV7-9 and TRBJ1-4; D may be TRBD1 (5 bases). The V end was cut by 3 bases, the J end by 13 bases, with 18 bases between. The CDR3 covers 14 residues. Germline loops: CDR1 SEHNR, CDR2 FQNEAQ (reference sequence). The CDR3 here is CASSFNVDMARLFF. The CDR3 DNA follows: TGTGCCAGCAGCTTTAATGTGGACATGGCACGACTGTTTTTT. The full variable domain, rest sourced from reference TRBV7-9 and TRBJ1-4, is DTGVSQNPRHKITKRGQNVTFRCDPISEHNRLYWYRQTLGQGPEFLTYFQNEAQLEKSRLLSDRFSAERPKGSFSTLEIQRTEQGDSAMYLCASSFNVDMARLFFGSGTQLSVL.

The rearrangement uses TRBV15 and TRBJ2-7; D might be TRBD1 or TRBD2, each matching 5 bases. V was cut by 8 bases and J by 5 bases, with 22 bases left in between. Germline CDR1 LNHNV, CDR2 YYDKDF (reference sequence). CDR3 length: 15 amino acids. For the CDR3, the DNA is TGTGCCACCGTCAACAGTCTCGGGGCATCCGACGAGCAGTACTTC. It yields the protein CATVNSLGASDEQYF.

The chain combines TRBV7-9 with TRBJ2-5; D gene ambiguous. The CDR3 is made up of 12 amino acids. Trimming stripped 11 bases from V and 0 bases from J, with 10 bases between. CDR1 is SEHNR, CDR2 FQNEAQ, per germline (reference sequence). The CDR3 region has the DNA TGTGCCTTTACACAGTACCAAGAGACCCAGTACTTC. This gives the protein CAFTQYQETQYF.

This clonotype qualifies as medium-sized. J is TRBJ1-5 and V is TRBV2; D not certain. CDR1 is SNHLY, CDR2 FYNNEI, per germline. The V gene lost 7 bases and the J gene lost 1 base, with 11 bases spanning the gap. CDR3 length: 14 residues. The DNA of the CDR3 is TGTGCCAGCAACCCCCTGGCGAGCAATCAGCCCCAGCATTTT. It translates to CASNPLASNQPQHF.

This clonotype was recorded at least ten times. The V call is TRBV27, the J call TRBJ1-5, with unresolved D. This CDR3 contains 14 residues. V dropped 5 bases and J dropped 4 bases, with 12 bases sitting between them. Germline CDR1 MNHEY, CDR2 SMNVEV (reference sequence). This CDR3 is CASSTRLRNQPQHF. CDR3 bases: TGTGCCAGCAGTACGAGATTAAGGAATCAGCCCCAGCATTTT.